The next 3 T cell receptor beta chains were all read from a single sample in a study of blood T cell repertoires in COVID-19 (dated by TCRdb to 2019 to 2021). Libraries were prepared through the immunoSEQ multiplex PCR assay. The clones in this table, taken by TCRdb from immuneACCESS, are in-frame only. Not every clone is retained; where verified, under half of the shortfall comes from an unresolved V gene, and the cause of the rest is unknown. The sample data list 300,000 to 400,000 clones, and about 90% of these were observed just once. Roughly 3% of the sample is held by the ten biggest clonotypes. Source material: peripheral blood. Receptors were obtained from a woman between 18 and 30 years old who had recovered from COVID-19.

The gene calls are TRBV19 and TRBJ1-5; TRBD1 matches 9 bases. Unmatched junction bases numbered 10, after V lost 6 bases and J lost 7 bases. This CDR3 spans 15 amino acids. Germline V gene lookup returns CDR1 LNHDA and CDR2 SQIVND (reference sequence). The CDR3 nucleotides read TGTGCCAGTAGAGTTACAGGGGGCGACTTGCAGCCCCAGCATTTT. This sequence encodes CASRVTGGDLQPQHF.

This clone came up a few times. The chain combines TRBV11-2 with TRBJ1-6, with TRBD1 as a possible D gene (6 bases). The V end was cut by 5 bases, the J end by 7 bases, with 15 bases between. Germline CDR1 reads SGHAT; CDR2 reads FQNNGV. The CDR3 has 15 residues. The CDR3 DNA follows: TGTGCCAGCAGCCGCAGGGGAGCCCAGAATTCACCCCTCCACTTT. Protein product: CASSRRGAQNSPLHF.

The rearrangement links TRBV6-2 or TRBV6-3 to TRBJ2-7, with TRBD2 matching 10 bases. The germline V gene has CDR1 MNHEY and CDR2 SVGEGT. This CDR3 comprises 16 residues. With V trimmed by 0 bases and J by 7 bases, 9 bases remained unmatched. The CDR3 region has the DNA TGTGCCAGCAGTTACTCGATGCTAGCGGGAGCAGTAGAGCAGTACGTC. Protein product: CASSYSMLAGAVEQYV.